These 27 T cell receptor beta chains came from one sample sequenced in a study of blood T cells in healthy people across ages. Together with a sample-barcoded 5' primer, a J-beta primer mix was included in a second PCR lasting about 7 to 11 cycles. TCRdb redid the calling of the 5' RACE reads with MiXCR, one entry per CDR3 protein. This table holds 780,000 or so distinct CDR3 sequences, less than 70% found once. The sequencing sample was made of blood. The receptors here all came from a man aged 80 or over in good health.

The DNA of the CDR3 is TGTGCCTTCAATTCGCAGGGAAGCGGATTGAATGGCTACACCTTC. Translated, it gives CAFNSQGSGLNGYTF. V is TRBV30 and J is TRBJ1-2; possible D gene TRBD1, 5 bases. Trimming shortened V by 7 bases and J by 6 bases, and 24 bases separated the two germline ends. The germline V gene encodes CDR1 GTSNPN and CDR2 SVGIG (reference sequence). This CDR3 comprises 15 residues.

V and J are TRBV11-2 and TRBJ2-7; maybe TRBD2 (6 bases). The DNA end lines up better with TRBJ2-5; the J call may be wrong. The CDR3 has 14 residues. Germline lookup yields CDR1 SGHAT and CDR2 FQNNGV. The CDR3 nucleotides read TGTGCCAGCAGCTTAAGGGGACTGAACGAGACCCAGTACTTC. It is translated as CASSLRGLNETQYF.

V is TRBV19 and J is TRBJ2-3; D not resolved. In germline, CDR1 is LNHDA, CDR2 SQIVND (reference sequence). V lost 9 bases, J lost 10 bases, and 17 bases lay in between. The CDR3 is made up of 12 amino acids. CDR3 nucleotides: TGTGCCAGCGCCTCTCTAGGATTCGCGCAGTATTTT. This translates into CASASLGFAQYF.

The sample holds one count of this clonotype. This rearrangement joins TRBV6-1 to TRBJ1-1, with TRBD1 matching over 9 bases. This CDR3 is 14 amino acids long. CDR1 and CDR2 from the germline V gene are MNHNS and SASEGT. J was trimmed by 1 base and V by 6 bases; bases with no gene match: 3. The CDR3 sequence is CASREGQGNTEAFF. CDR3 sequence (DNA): TGTGCCAGCAGGGAGGGACAGGGGAACACTGAAGCTTTCTTT.

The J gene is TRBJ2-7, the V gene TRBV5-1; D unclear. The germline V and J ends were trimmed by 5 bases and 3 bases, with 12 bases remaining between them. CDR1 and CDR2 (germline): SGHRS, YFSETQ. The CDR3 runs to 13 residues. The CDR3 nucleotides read TGCGCCAGCAGTCCGGTTGGAATCTACGAGCAGTACTTC. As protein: CASSPVGIYEQYF. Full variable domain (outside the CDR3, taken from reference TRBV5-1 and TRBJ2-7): KAGVTQTPRYLIKTRGQQVTLSCSPISGHRSVSWYQQTPGQGLQFLFEYFSETQRNKGNFPGRFSGRQFSNSRSEMNVSTLELGDSALYLCASSPVGIYEQYFGPGTRLTVT.

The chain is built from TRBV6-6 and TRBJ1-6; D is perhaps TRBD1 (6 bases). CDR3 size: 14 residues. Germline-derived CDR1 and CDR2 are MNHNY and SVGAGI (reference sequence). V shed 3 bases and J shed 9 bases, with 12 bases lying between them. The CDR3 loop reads CASSYVQGGSPLHF. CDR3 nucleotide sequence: TGTGCCAGCAGTTATGTACAGGGCGGTTCACCCCTCCACTTT.

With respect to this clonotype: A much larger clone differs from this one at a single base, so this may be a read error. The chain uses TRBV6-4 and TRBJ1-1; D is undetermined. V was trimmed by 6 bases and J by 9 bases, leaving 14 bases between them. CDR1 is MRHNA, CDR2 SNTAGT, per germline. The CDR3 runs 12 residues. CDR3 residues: CASREDGQKAFF. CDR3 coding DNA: TGTGCCAGCAGGGAGGACGGTCAGAAAGCTTTCTTT.

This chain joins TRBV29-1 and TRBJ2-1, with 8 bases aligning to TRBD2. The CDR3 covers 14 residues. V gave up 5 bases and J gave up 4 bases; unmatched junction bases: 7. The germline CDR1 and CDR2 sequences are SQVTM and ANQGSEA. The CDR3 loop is CSVSKRGPYNEQFF. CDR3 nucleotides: TGCAGCGTTAGTAAGCGGGGGCCATACAATGAGCAGTTCTTC.

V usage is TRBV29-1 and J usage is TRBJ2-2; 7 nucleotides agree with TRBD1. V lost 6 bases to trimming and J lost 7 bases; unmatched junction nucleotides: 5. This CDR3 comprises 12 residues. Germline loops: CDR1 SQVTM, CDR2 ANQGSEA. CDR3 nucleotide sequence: TGCAGCGTCCTACAGGGGAGCGGGGAGCTGTTTTTT. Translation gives CSVLQGSGELFF.

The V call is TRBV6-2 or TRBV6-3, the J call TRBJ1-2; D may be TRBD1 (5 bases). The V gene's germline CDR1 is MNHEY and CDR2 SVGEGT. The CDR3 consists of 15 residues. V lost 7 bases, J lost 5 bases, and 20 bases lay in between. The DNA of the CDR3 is TGTGCCAGCACGGTGGGACTCCCCCAGCGGTATGGCTACACCTTC. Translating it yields CASTVGLPQRYGYTF.

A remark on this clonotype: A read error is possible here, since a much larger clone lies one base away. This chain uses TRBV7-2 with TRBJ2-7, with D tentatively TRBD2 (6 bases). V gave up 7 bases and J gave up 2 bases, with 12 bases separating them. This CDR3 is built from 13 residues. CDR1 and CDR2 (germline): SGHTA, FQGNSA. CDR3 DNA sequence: TGTGCCAGCAACCCGGGACTGACCTACGAGCAGTACTTC. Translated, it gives CASNPGLTYEQYF.

The CDR3 bases are TGCGCCAGCAGCTTGGTGGAGTCCTGGGGGTACAATGAGCAGTACTTC. Its protein is CASSLVESWGYNEQYF. The chain has TRBV5-1 and TRBJ2-4; D may match TRBD1 or TRBD2 (5 bases each). The V and J ends lost 0 bases and 13 bases respectively, with 23 bases between them. The CDR3 spans 16 residues. CDR1 and CDR2 from the germline V gene are SGHRS and YFSETQ.

The CDR3 DNA reads TGCAGCGTTAATAAGGGGCGGGCCACTGAAGCTTTCTTT. Protein product: CSVNKGRATEAFF. V is TRBV29-1 and J is TRBJ1-1, with a weak D call TRBD1 (5 bases). In germline, CDR1 is SQVTM, CDR2 ANQGSEA. V was shortened by 5 bases and J by 4 bases, with 14 bases between the two germline ends. The CDR3 has 13 residues.

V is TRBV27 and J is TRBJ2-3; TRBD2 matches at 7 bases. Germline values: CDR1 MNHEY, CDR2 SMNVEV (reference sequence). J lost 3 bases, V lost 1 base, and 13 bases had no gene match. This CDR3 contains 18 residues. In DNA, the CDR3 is TGTGCCAGCAGTTTATTAGCCCGGAGGACTAGTTGGACAGATACGCAGTATTTT. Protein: CASSLLARRTSWTDTQYF.

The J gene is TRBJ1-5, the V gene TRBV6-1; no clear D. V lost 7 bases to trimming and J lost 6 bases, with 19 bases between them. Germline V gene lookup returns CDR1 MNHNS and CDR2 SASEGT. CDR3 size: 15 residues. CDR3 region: CASTLSPGVSQPQHF. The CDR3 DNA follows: TGTGCCAGCACCCTCTCCCCGGGAGTGAGTCAGCCCCAGCATTTT.

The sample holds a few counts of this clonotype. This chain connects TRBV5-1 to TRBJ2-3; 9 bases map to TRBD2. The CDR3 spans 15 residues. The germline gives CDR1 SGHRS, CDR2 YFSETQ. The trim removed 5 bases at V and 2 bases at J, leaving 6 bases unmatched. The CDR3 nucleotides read TGCGCCAGCAGGAAGGCGGGAGGGTTCACAGATACGCAGTATTTT. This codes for CASRKAGGFTDTQYF.

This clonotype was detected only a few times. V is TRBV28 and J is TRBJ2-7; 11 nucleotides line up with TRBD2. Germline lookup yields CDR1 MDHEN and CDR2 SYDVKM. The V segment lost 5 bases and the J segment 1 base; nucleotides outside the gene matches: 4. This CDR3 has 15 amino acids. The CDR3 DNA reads TGTGCCAGCAGTCGGGGACTAGCGGATTCCTACGAGCAGTACTTC. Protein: CASSRGLADSYEQYF.

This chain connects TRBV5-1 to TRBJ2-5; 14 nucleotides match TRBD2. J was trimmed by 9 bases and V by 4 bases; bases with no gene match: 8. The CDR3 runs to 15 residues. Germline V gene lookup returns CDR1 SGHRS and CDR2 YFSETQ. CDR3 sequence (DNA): TGCGCCAGCAGCCTTGGACTAGCGGGGGGAGTAGCCCAGTACTTC. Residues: CASSLGLAGGVAQYF.

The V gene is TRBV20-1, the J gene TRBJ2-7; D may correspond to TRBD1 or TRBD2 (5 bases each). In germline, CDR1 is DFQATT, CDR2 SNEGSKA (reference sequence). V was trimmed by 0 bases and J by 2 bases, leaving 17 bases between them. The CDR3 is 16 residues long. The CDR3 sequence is CSARDLGGVKAYEQYF. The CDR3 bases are TGCAGTGCTAGAGATCTTGGGGGAGTTAAGGCCTACGAGCAGTACTTC.

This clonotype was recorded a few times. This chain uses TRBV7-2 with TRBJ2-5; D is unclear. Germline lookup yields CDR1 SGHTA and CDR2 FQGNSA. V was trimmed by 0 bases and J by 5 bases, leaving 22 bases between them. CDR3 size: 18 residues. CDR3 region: CASSLASPRGGPRETQYF. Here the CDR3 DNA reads TGTGCCAGCAGCTTAGCGTCCCCTCGCGGTGGGCCGCGGGAGACCCAGTACTTC.

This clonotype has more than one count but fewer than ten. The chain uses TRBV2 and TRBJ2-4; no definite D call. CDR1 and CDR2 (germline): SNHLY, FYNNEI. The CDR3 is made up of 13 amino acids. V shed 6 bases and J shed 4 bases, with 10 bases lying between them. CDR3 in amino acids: CASRRPGKNIQYF. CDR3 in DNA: TGTGCCAGCAGACGCCCCGGGAAAAACATTCAGTACTTC. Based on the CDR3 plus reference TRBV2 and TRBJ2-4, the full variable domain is EPEVTQTPSHQVTQMGQEVILRCVPISNHLYFYWYRQILGQKVEFLVSFYNNEISEKSEIFDDQFSVERPDGSNFTLKIRSTKLEDSAMYFCASRRPGKNIQYFGAGTRLSVL.

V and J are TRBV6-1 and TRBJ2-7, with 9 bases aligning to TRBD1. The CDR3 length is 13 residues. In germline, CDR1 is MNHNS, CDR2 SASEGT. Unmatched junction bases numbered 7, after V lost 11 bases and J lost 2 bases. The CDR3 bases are TGTGCCTGCGACAGGGGGTCCACCTACGAGCAGTACTTC. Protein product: CACDRGSTYEQYF.

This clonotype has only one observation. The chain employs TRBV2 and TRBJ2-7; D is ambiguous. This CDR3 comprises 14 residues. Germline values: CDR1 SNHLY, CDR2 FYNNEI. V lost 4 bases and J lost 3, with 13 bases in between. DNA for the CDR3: TGTGCCAGCAGTGCCTCATCCCCCCTCTACGAGCAGTACTTC. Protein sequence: CASSASSPLYEQYF.

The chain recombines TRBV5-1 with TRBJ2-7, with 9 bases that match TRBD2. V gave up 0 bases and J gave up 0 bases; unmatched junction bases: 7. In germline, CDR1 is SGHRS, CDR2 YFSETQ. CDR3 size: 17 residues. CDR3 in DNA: TGCGCCAGCAGCTTGGTAGCGGGAGAAGGGAGCTCCTACGAGCAGTACTTC. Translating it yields CASSLVAGEGSSYEQYF.

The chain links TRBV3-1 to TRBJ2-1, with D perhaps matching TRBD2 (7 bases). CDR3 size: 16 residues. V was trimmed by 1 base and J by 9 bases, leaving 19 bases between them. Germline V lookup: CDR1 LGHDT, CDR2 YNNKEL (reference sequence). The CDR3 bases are TGTGCCAGCAGCCAAGCTACCGTGGGAGGGGGTAGTGAGCAGTTCTTC. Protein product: CASSQATVGGGSEQFF.

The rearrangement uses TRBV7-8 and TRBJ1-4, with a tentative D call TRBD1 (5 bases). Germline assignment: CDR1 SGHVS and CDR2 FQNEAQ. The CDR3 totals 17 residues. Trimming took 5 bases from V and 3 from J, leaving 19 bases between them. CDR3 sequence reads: CASSPWPEGRANEKLFF. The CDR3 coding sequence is TGTGCCAGCAGCCCGTGGCCAGAGGGGCGGGCTAATGAAAAACTGTTTTTT.

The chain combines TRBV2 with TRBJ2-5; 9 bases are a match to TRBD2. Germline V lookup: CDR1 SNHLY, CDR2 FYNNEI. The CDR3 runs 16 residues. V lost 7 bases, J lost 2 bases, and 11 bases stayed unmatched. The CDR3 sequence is CASTRAGGTIQETQYF. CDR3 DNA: TGTGCCAGCACGAGGGCGGGAGGGACTATTCAAGAGACCCAGTACTTC.